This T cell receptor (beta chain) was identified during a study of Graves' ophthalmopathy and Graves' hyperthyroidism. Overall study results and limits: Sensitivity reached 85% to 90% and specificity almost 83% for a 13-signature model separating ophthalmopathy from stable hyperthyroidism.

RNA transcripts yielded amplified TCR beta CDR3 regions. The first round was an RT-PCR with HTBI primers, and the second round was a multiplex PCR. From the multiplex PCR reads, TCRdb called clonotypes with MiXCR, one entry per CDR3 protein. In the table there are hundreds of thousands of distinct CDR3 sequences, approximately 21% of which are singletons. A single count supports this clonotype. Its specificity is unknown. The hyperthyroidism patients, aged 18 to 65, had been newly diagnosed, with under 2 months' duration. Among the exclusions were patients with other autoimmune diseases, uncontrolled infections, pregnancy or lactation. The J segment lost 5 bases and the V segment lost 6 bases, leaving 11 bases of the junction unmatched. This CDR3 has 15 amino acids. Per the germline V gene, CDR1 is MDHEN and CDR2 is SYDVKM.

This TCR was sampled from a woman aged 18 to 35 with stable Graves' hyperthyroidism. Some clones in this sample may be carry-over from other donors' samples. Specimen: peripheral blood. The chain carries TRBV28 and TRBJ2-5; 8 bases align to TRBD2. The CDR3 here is CASSPAGRGRETQYF. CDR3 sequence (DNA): TGTGCCAGCAGCCCAGCCGGGAGGGGACGGGAGACCCAGTACTTC.